One T cell receptor (beta chain) is described in this entry. Ten or more counts support this clonotype. Its antigen is currently not known. Per-nucleotide qualities are absent, and no much larger clonotype sits a single base away. These data belong to a study of T cells in Graves' hyperthyroidism and ophthalmopathy (dated by TCRdb to between 2018 and 2020). Some background on the complete study: Peripheral blood samples were taken at the time of initial diagnosis, prior to any treatment. Thyroid tissue and blood T-cell repertoires from roughly six Graves' hyperthyroidism patients were also compared in the study. Following sampling, methimazole starting at 30 mg daily was given to hyperthyroidism patients, and high-dose intravenous methylprednisolone was given to ophthalmopathy patients. An independent validation cohort of 18 to 20 hyperthyroidism patients and approximately 16 patients who later progressed to ophthalmopathy tested prospective prediction of ophthalmopathy. To identify distinguishing TCR V-J signatures, a discovery cohort of about 100 patients was used, comprising 40 to 45 with Graves' ophthalmopathy and around 60 with stable Graves' hyperthyroidism. The 100 or so discovery patients were randomly split 7:3 into training and test sets. TCR Vbeta CDR3 sequencing of roughly 140 peripheral blood samples (under 45 ophthalmopathy, 75 or so hyperthyroidism and approximately 17 progressor patients) is reported in the paper.

The TCR beta CDR3 regions were amplified from the RNA transcripts. For the first round of RT-PCR on the TCR CDR3, the HTBI primer set was used together with the Qiagen OneStep RT-PCR kit. Libraries were constructed in a second round of multiplex PCR, after which size selection and purification were carried out. Libraries were sequenced paired-end with 100 bp reads on an Illumina HiSeq2000. The authors' pipeline ran thus. SOAPnuke was used to process the raw data, throwing out any read that contained adapters or uncalled bases, had a mean Phred below 15, or lacked an exact constant-primer or identifier match. High-quality paired reads were merged using COPE v1.2.5, and each unique nucleotide sequence was defined as a clonotype. MiTCR v1.1 was used to align clonotypes to the IMGT TRBV, TRBD and TRBJ reference segments. The analysis included only V-J combinations with a frequency above 0.0001, which together covered 99% to 99.2% of the repertoires. The TCS score was defined as the ratio of F50 (clonal expansion) to E x V (chaos), calculated using BLOSUM62-based TCRdist between CDR3 peptides within each V-J. Welch's t-statistics and random forest reduced 514 V-J features to around 14, which were used in a naive Bayes classifier (R e1071). Using fastp at Q25 and MiXCR, TCRdb reprocessed the public reads and kept productive beta chains. Records with the same CDR3 protein are collapsed into one entry carrying the most frequent genes and DNA. The V and J calls shown here were made by TCRdb, not taken from the authors' results. The sample records some 270,000 distinct CDR3 sequences, around 26% of which are singletons. The ten largest make up under 40% of the sample.

V is clipped by 2 bases and J by 0 bases, and the sequence between their germline boundaries is 16 bases long. The CDR3 contains 17 residues, cysteine and phenylalanine counted. Just CDR3 DNA is preserved here, 51 bases in frame from base 1. The research as a whole found: Most expanded thyroid clonotypes (frequency above 0.001) were also found in blood, which suggests that blood repertoires may mirror thyroid immune responses. Sample size was not statistically predetermined, and blinding of investigators to group allocation was not performed. A model built on a 13 V-J signature distinguished ophthalmopathy from stable hyperthyroidism, reaching approximately 89% sensitivity and approximately 83% specificity in cross-validation and 80%/75% in testing. During validation, the model predicted progression to ophthalmopathy a median of around 7 months ahead of onset, with around 65% sensitivity and roughly 75% specificity.

In the ophthalmopathy patients, disease was moderately to severely active, with a Clinical Activity Score of 3 or more, a NOSPECS grade of 4 or more, and a duration of less than 3 months. Patients with uncontrolled infections, other autoimmune diseases, pregnancy or lactation were excluded. Diagnoses were based on clinical symptoms, serum thyroxine and TRAb, thyroid ultrasound and orbital computed tomography. Ficoll-Paque density gradient centrifugation was used to isolate PBMCs from under 11 ml of fresh peripheral blood. Total RNA was extracted using Trizol reagent, and RNA quality was assessed on an Agilent 2100 Bioanalyzer.

The sequencing input was blood. This clonotype was sampled from a woman aged 35 to 49 with Graves' ophthalmopathy. The chain joins TRBV12-3 or TRBV12-4 to TRBJ1-1; too little of a D gene remains to name it. In nucleotide form, the sequence is TGTGCCAGCAGTTTAATGGCTGACTTGAGAATGAACACTGAAGCTTTCTTT. Translated, it reads CASSLMADLRMNTEAFF.